This is a list of T cell receptor beta chains from one sample in a study of T cells after posttransplantation cyclophosphamide. Sequencing used immunoSEQ multiplex PCR; TCRdb keeps in-frame clones, though not all of them. The sample records around 30,000 clones, 85% to 90% being singletons. The source material was PBMCs. Receptors originate from a woman in her thirties or forties with a blood cancer, CMV-positive, and with a related stem cell donor. Both conserved end residues are part of each CDR3.

j_gene,v_gene,len,CDR3aa
TRBJ2-3,TRBV9,16,CASSPPKAGVADTQYF
TRBJ2-7,TRBV13,16,CASSSRTSGGPYEQYF
TRBJ1-6,TRBV9,14,CASSVETGNSPLHF
TRBJ2-7,TRBV7-9,18,CASSLALTRAGTPYEQYF
TRBJ1-1,TRBV6-6,12,CASSSWGQEAFF
TRBJ1-1,TRBV27,16,CASSYRQARENTEAFF
TRBJ1-1,TRBV6-5,14,CASSYSTVNPEAFF
TRBJ2-2,TRBV9,13,CASSVTGTGELFF
TRBJ2-2,TRBV4-3,18,CASSQEGGGALNTGELFF
TRBJ2-1,TRBV7-9,13,CASSSSGGPEQFF
TRBJ1-6,TRBV5-1,14,CASSPTGGLEPLHF
TRBJ2-6,TRBV19,17,CASSPRRESSGANVLTF
TRBJ2-3,TRBV6-5,13,CASMKGGTDTQYF
TRBJ1-3,TRBV27,15,CASRDRGRSGNTIYF
TRBJ2-1,TRBV5-4,15,CASSKDRSSYNEQFF
TRBJ1-4,TRBV7-2,12,CASSLGGEKLFF
TRBJ1-1,TRBV5-1,15,CASSGRQGAYTEAFF
TRBJ2-2,TRBV6-5,15,CASSPGQGWTGELFF
TRBJ1-1,TRBV29-1,14,CSAPLHGVGTEAFF
TRBJ2-1,TRBV6-1,15,CASSDPQSSYNEQFF
TRBJ1-1,TRBV28,14,CASSLRGGRTEAFF
TRBJ1-5,TRBV6-1,14,CASKGQGVNQPQHF
TRBJ2-5,TRBV27,16,CASSPHLAGGRETQYF
TRBJ1-2,TRBV28,12,CASNPWSGGYTF
TRBJ2-5,TRBV7-9,17,CASSLGTSGLSYEEQYF
TRBJ1-2,TRBV7-9,12,CASSSTGHGYTF
TRBJ2-7,TRBV4-3,16,CASSQDVGTGLGEQYF
TRBJ2-3,TRBV9,16,CASSAADRASTDTQYF
TRBJ2-3,TRBV7-9,16,CASSVSSGGATDTQYF
TRBJ2-7,TRBV28,13,CASSHDRVYEQYF
TRBJ1-2,TRBV6-1,13,CASRRTGKNGYTF
TRBJ2-1,TRBV7-6,17,CASSPDTSGGFYNEQFF
TRBJ1-2,TRBV13,14,CASSLRQGNYGYTF
TRBJ1-2,TRBV18,14,CASSPGQTNYGYTF
TRBJ1-2,TRBV7-9,11,CAIEPRAGYTF
TRBJ1-1,TRBV7-2,16,CASSPRQGIMNTEAFF
TRBJ1-1,TRBV9,14,CASSVTGLGTEAFF
TRBJ2-1,TRBV11-2,12,CASSPTSGVAFF
TRBJ1-2,TRBV25-1,15,CASSEYGERAYGYTF
TRBJ1-6,TRBV5-4,12,CASSLQNSPLHF
TRBJ2-7,TRBV10-2,15,CASSDRQGVGNEQYF
TRBJ1-4,TRBV6-1,15,CASSTRQGGGEKLFF
TRBJ1-1,TRBV9,13,CASSSVQAAGAFF
TRBJ2-3,TRBV18,16,CASSPPEGGPTDTQYF
TRBJ1-1,TRBV19,17,CASSLLPREDGDTEAFF
TRBJ1-5,TRBV6-5,15,CASSGYGTGNQPQHF
TRBJ2-7,TRBV7-8,15,CASSQLRVMGYEQYF
TRBJ1-5,TRBV28,17,CASGVGRWVLQGQPQHF
TRBJ1-2,TRBV11-2,14,CATLDPDREYGYTF
TRBJ2-1,TRBV18,13,CASSRDTYNEQFF
TRBJ1-6,TRBV10-3,13,CAITDSYNSPLHF
TRBJ2-2,TRBV5-4,14,CASSEADYSGELFF
TRBJ2-2,TRBV7-3,14,CASSPTGPHGELFF
TRBJ1-2,TRBV7-9,16,CASSLSSFDSLYGYTF
TRBJ1-3,TRBV27,15,CASSLSLSSGNTIYF